The rows below give T cell receptor beta chains drawn from one sample of a study. TCRdb recomputed calls from the 5' RACE reads with MiXCR, one row per CDR3 protein. Among fewer than 10,000 distinct CDR3 sequences listed, less than 45% were seen once. The sequencing input was tumor-infiltrating memory CD4+ T cells sorted from the breast tumor. The origin of the receptors is a female donor with breast cancer. CDR3s include the opening cysteine and the closing phenylalanine or tryptophan. D genes are given only for firm matches. The size entry is marked missing in some rows and otherwise reads once, few, many or a size class.

TRBJ1-4	.	medium-sized	TRBV28	CASRRTVATNEKLFF	TGTGCCAGCAGACGGACAGTTGCAACTAATGAAAAACTGTTTTTT
TRBJ2-5	TRBD2	medium-sized	TRBV28	CASSSLAGVRQETQYF	TGTGCCAGCAGTTCCTTGGCGGGAGTGCGACAAGAGACCCAGTACTTC
TRBJ1-5	TRBD1	medium-sized	TRBV4-1	CASSQGDRGPYQPQHF	TGCGCCAGCAGCCAAGGTGACAGGGGGCCCTATCAGCCCCAGCATTTT
TRBJ1-2	.	medium-sized	TRBV5-5	CASSLGGRAYGYTF	TGTGCCAGCAGCTTAGGCGGCAGGGCTTATGGCTACACCTTC
TRBJ1-1	TRBD1	few	TRBV6-5	CASSYRQGNTEAFF	TGTGCCAGCAGTTATCGACAGGGGAACACTGAAGCTTTCTTC
TRBJ1-2	.	medium-sized	TRBV5-1	CASSSDPNYGYTF	TGCGCCAGCAGCTCGGACCCGAACTATGGCTACACCTTC
TRBJ1-2	TRBD1	.	TRBV30	CAWSRIRTGGLSNYGYTF	TGTGCCTGGAGCCGTATAAGGACAGGGGGCTTATCTAACTATGGCTACACCTTC
TRBJ1-3	.	.	TRBV12-3/TRBV12-4	CASSLYSGNTIYF	TGTGCCAGCAGTCTTTACTCTGGAAACACCATATATTTT
TRBJ2-6	.	.	TRBV29-1	CSVVLLSGANVLTF	TGCAGCGTTGTATTACTCTCTGGGGCCAACGTCCTGACTTTC
TRBJ1-1	.	few	TRBV20-1	CSARADSEAFF	TGCAGTGCTAGAGCGGACAGTGAAGCTTTCTTT
TRBJ2-7	TRBD2	.	TRBV20-1	CSARALAATYEQYF	TGCAGTGCTAGAGCGCTAGCGGCCACCTACGAGCAGTACTTC
TRBJ1-4	TRBD1	many	TRBV7-9	CASSSNRDREEKLFF	TGTGCCAGCAGCTCTAACCGGGACAGGGAAGAAAAACTGTTTTTT
TRBJ1-3	.	few	TRBV20-1	CSARDRVSANTIYF	TGCAGTGCTAGAGACAGGGTTTCGGCGAACACCATATATTTT
TRBJ1-1	TRBD1	medium-sized	TRBV18	CASSPEDRGHTEAFF	TGTGCCAGCTCACCCGAAGACAGGGGGCACACTGAAGCTTTCTTT
TRBJ2-3	TRBD2	few	TRBV18	CASSPPALSGRTGDTQYF	TGTGCCAGCTCACCTCCGGCTTTGAGCGGGAGAACCGGGGATACGCAGTATTTT
TRBJ1-1	.	.	TRBV11-3	CASSRNDMAFF	TGTGCCAGCAGCCGAAACGATATGGCTTTCTTT
TRBJ2-7	TRBD1	few	TRBV29-1	CSVGQGTYEQYF	TGCAGCGTTGGACAGGGGACCTACGAGCAGTACTTC
TRBJ2-5	TRBD1	many	TRBV24-1	CATSDQGQGFHQTQYF	TGTGCCACCAGTGACCAGGGACAGGGGTTTCATCAGACCCAGTACTTC
TRBJ2-7	TRBD2	many	TRBV5-1	CASSGLAGNYEQYF	TGCGCCAGCAGCGGGTTAGCGGGGAACTACGAGCAGTACTTC
TRBJ2-3	.	large	TRBV20-1	CSASGTIISTDTQYF	TGCAGTGCGTCCGGGACCATCATTAGCACAGATACGCAGTATTTT
TRBJ1-6	TRBD1	.	TRBV28	CASKGQGSYNSPLHF	TGTGCCAGCAAGGGACAGGGAAGCTATAATTCACCCCTCCACTTT
TRBJ1-1	.	many	TRBV4-1	CASSLRGTGNTEAFF	TGCGCCAGCAGCCTAAGGGGTACGGGGAACACTGAAGCTTTCTTT
TRBJ1-5	TRBD1	.	TRBV6-5	CASRTQGGDQPQHF	TGTGCCAGCAGAACACAGGGGGGGGATCAGCCCCAGCATTTT
TRBJ1-2	TRBD1	medium-sized	TRBV6-1	CASRARGQGEGYTF	TGTGCCAGCAGAGCTAGGGGACAGGGTGAAGGCTACACCTTC
TRBJ2-7	TRBD1	.	TRBV5-1	CASSYGTGAYEQYF	TGCGCCAGCAGCTACGGGACAGGAGCCTACGAGCAGTACTTC
TRBJ2-1	.	.	TRBV4-1	CASSRYYLLNEQFF	TGCGCCAGCAGCCGGTACTACCTACTCAATGAGCAGTTCTTC
TRBJ2-7	TRBD1	.	TRBV5-1	CASSSGTDTFIGEQYF	TGCGCCAGCAGCTCGGGGACAGACACCTTCATTGGAGAGCAGTACTTC
TRBJ2-1	.	once	TRBV6-5	CASSKGLASGQFF	TGTGCCAGCAGTAAGGGACTTGCCTCGGGGCAGTTCTTC
TRBJ2-7	TRBD2	medium-sized	TRBV5-6	CASSFSGTVSYEQYF	TGTGCCAGCAGCTTTAGCGGGACTGTCTCCTACGAGCAGTACTTC
TRBJ2-7	.	many	TRBV27	CASSSKGRQTHEQYF	TGTGCCAGCAGTTCTAAAGGGCGTCAAACGCACGAGCAGTACTTC
TRBJ2-5	TRBD1	many	TRBV3-1	CASSQGQGAQYF	TGTGCCAGCAGCCAGGGCCAGGGGGCCCAGTACTTC
TRBJ2-5	TRBD1	once	TRBV5-1	CASSRQGTNAGAGETQYF	TGCGCCAGCAGCCGACAGGGCACTAACGCTGGGGCGGGAGAGACCCAGTACTTC
TRBJ2-5	TRBD1	many	TRBV5-6	CASSQLQGALETQYF	TGTGCCAGCAGCCAGCTACAGGGGGCATTAGAGACCCAGTACTTC
TRBJ1-6	.	many	TRBV7-9	CASSLAGGRSSPLHF	TGTGCCAGCAGCTTAGCGGGAGGGCGAAGTTCACCCCTCCACTTT
TRBJ1-5	TRBD1	medium-sized	TRBV5-6	CASSGTGTGEQPQHF	TGTGCCAGCAGCGGAACCGGGACAGGGGAACAGCCCCAGCATTTT
TRBJ1-2	.	.	TRBV6-5	CASMDNPTGGYTF	TGTGCCAGCATGGACAACCCCACGGGGGGCTACACCTTC
TRBJ1-3	.	medium-sized	TRBV11-3	CASSGTSDTIYF	TGTGCCAGCAGCGGGACGTCGGACACCATATATTTT
TRBJ2-5	TRBD2	.	TRBV5-1	CASSLVAGVIQETQYF	TGCGCCAGCAGCTTGGTTGCGGGAGTCATCCAAGAGACCCAGTACTTC
TRBJ2-7	.	many	TRBV6-6	CVVQGFSYEQYF	TGTGTCGTCCAGGGGTTCTCCTACGAGCAGTACTTC
TRBJ2-5	.	many	TRBV7-8	CASSPSRGKETQYF	TGTGCCAGCAGCCCCAGCCGGGGGAAGGAGACCCAGTACTTC
TRBJ1-5	.	medium-sized	TRBV6-6	CASRSLQGLGNQPQHF	TGTGCCAGCAGGTCCCTCCAGGGGTTGGGCAATCAGCCCCAGCATTTT
TRBJ2-5	.	medium-sized	TRBV5-1	CAKTPYQETQYF	TGCGCCAAAACACCGTACCAAGAGACCCAGTACTTC
TRBJ2-1	.	few	TRBV6-5	CASSFRATYNEQFF	TGTGCCAGCAGTTTCAGGGCCACCTACAATGAGCAGTTCTTC
TRBJ1-1	.	.	TRBV15	CATSRSQGMNTEAFF	TGCGCCACCAGCAGGTCTCAAGGCATGAACACTGAAGCTTTCTTT
TRBJ1-2	.	many	TRBV25-1	CATSIGGGYTF	TGTGCCACCAGTATAGGGGGAGGCTACACCTTC
TRBJ1-2	.	medium-sized	TRBV12-3/TRBV12-4	CAARGSRDYGYTF	TGTGCAGCGAGAGGGTCGAGGGACTATGGCTACACCTTC
TRBJ1-1	.	medium-sized	TRBV24-1	CATRRQANTEAFF	TGTGCCACCAGAAGACAGGCCAACACTGAAGCTTTCTTT
TRBJ2-3	TRBD2	medium-sized	TRBV11-2	CASSPLGAGGADTQYF	TGTGCCAGCAGCCCCCTGGGAGCGGGAGGGGCAGATACGCAGTATTTT